Below are 20 T cell receptor beta chains sequenced from a single sample in a study of CD4 T cells in relation to SARS-CoV-2 and coronaviruses. Antigen specificity for these receptors is unknown. The unexposed donors gave CD4+ T cells in about 2011-2019, prior to COVID-19. The cells were cultured for about ten days before CD4+ T cells were isolated. Sequenced by immunoSEQ multiplex PCR; TCRdb stores in-frame clones only, minus some. The sample yields tens of thousands of clones, 55% to 80% seen once. Sequenced: CD4+ T cells from PBMCs, cultured in vitro. Source of these receptors: a human donor in good health.

The CDR3: CASSLRGGQGSDEQYF. In DNA, the CDR3 is TGTGCCAGCAGCTTAAGGGGGGGACAGGGTTCGGACGAGCAGTACTTC. The chain combines TRBV7-3 with TRBJ2-7; TRBD1 matches at 9 bases. This CDR3 comprises 16 residues. CDR1 and CDR2 from the germline V gene are SGHTA and FQGTGA. J lost 5 bases, V lost 1 base, and 9 bases had no gene match.

This chain connects TRBV7-2 to TRBJ1-2, with D uncertain. CDR1 is SGHTA, CDR2 FQGNSA, per germline. CDR3 length equals 14 residues. With 5 bases removed from V and 3 bases from J, the gap between germline ends came to 13 bases. This chain's CDR3 is CASSPFMDDYGYTF. Here the CDR3 DNA reads TGTGCCAGCAGCCCCTTTATGGACGACTATGGCTACACCTTC.

This sequence joins TRBV4-2 and TRBJ2-7; the match to TRBD2 covers 12 bases. Per the germline V gene, CDR1 is LGHNA and CDR2 is YNFKEQ. This CDR3 has 19 amino acids. The V gene end was trimmed by 0 bases and the J gene end by 0 bases; junction bases not matched to a gene: 9. The CDR3, as DNA: TGTGCCAGCAGCCAAGAAATCGCGACTAGCGGGAGCGGCTCCTACGAGCAGTACTTC. Translated, it gives CASSQEIATSGSGSYEQYF.

This clone was found a few times. The chain recombines TRBV5-1 with TRBJ2-2; 8 bases match TRBD2. This CDR3 has 15 residues. CDR1 SGHRS and CDR2 YFSETQ come from the germline V gene. With V trimmed by 2 bases and J by 4 bases, 4 bases remained unmatched. The CDR3 protein is CASSFSGRGTGELFF. The CDR3 coding sequence is TGCGCCAGCAGCTTCAGCGGGAGAGGCACCGGGGAGCTGTTTTTT.

This chain links TRBV7-2 with TRBJ2-7; D gene unclear. Trimming stripped 5 bases from V and 2 bases from J, with 10 bases between. Germline-derived CDR1 and CDR2 are SGHTA and FQGNSA. This CDR3 is built from 13 residues. Here the CDR3 reads CASSRPSTYEQYF. CDR3 bases: TGTGCCAGCAGCCGGCCGTCGACCTACGAGCAGTACTTC. The variable domain in full, completed from reference TRBV7-2 and TRBJ2-7, reads GAGVSQSPSNKVTEKGKDVELRCDPISGHTALYWYRQSLGQGLEFLIYFQGNSAPDKSGLPSDRFSAERTGGSVSTLTIQRTQQEDSAVYLCASSRPSTYEQYFGPGTRLTVT.

The chain links TRBV3-1 (or the pseudogene TRBV3-2) to TRBJ2-2, with D possibly TRBD2 on 6 matching bases. Germline values: CDR1 LGHDT, CDR2 YNNKEL (reference sequence). Trimming shortened V by 2 bases and J by 5 bases, and 15 bases separated the two germline ends. The CDR3 contains 16 residues. CDR3 sequence (DNA): TGTGCCAGCAGCCAAAGGCTAGTTGGGGGGACCGGGGAGCTGTTTTTT. This translates into CASSQRLVGGTGELFF.

V and J are TRBV19 and TRBJ1-2; D not certain. V was clipped by 3 bases and J by 8 bases, with 13 bases between them. This CDR3 contains 13 residues. CDR1 and CDR2 from the germline V gene are LNHDA and SQIVND (reference sequence). CDR3 coding DNA: TGTGCCAGTAGTATTGGCAGTGAAGTGGGCTACACCTTC. As protein: CASSIGSEVGYTF.

This clone was counted a few times. V and J are TRBV7-2 and TRBJ2-7; tentatively, D is TRBD1 or TRBD2 (6 bases each). This CDR3 has 12 residues. The V end lost 8 bases, the J end lost 5 bases, and 13 bases lay between the germline ends. Per the germline V gene, CDR1 is SGHTA and CDR2 is FQGNSA. CDR3 in DNA: TGTGCCAGCGGGGGGCTAGTCCACGAGCAGTACTTC. Translating gives CASGGLVHEQYF.

The chain joins TRBV6-5 to TRBJ1-2; tentative D call: TRBD1 (6 bases). This CDR3 has 15 amino acids. Germline CDR1 MNHEY, CDR2 SVGAGI. V lost 7 bases and J 1 base, leaving 16 bases between the germline ends. CDR3 amino acids: CASTKDSSVNYGYTF. As DNA, the CDR3 is TGTGCCAGCACTAAGGACAGCTCCGTTAACTATGGCTACACCTTC.

The CDR3 spells CASSLGPSGDPGNTIYF. The DNA of the CDR3 is TGCGCCAGCAGCTTGGGTCCCTCAGGGGACCCTGGAAACACCATATATTTT. The J gene is TRBJ1-3, the V gene TRBV5-1, with a weak D call TRBD1 (6 bases). Per the germline V gene, CDR1 is SGHRS and CDR2 is YFSETQ. CDR3 length equals 17 residues. Trimming shortened V by 0 bases and J by 2 bases, and 15 bases separated the two germline ends.

The gene calls are TRBV6-5 and TRBJ1-5; 7 bases are shared with TRBD1. J lost 4 bases, V lost 6 bases, and 0 bases had no gene match. CDR1 is MNHEY, CDR2 SVGAGI, per germline. This CDR3 is 12 amino acids long. The CDR3 sequence is CASRGQNQPQHF. The CDR3 DNA reads as TGTGCCAGCAGGGGACAGAATCAGCCCCAGCATTTT.

The rearrangement uses TRBV14 and TRBJ1-1; no clear D gene. V dropped 1 base and J dropped 11 bases, with 17 bases sitting between them. The CDR3 contains 14 residues. Germline V CDR1 and CDR2: SGHDN, FVKESK. The DNA of the CDR3 is TGTGCCAGCAGCCAAGGCGCCAGCCCCTGGGTGGCTTTCTTT. Protein: CASSQGASPWVAFF.

The V call is TRBV10-3, the J call TRBJ2-7, with 8 bases that match TRBD2. The germline CDR1 and CDR2 sequences are ENHRY and SYGVKD. This CDR3 has 14 residues. V shed 3 bases, J shed 3 bases, and the junction held 4 bases outside the gene matches. The CDR3 nucleotides read TGTGCCATCAGTGACGGGGGGGGTGGCTACGAGCAGTACTTC. It is translated as CAISDGGGGYEQYF.

This clone was counted between two and nine times. V gene TRBV2 combines with J gene TRBJ1-1; D gene ambiguous. V lost 4 bases, J lost 2 bases, and 8 bases lay in between. Germline V gives CDR1 SNHLY, CDR2 FYNNEI. The CDR3 is made up of 13 amino acids. The chain's CDR3 is CASSGASNTEAFF. DNA for the CDR3: TGTGCCAGCAGTGGAGCCAGCAACACTGAAGCTTTCTTT.

This clone has only one observation. This chain connects TRBV5-1 to TRBJ1-5; TRBD1 aligns across 9 bases. The CDR3 runs to 14 residues. Germline CDR1 is SGHRS and CDR2 is YFSETQ. With 0 bases clipped from V and 7 bases from J, the junction kept 2 bases outside the gene matches. The CDR3 DNA follows: TGCGCCAGCAGCTTGGGACAGGGGGGGCAGCCCCAGCATTTT. It is translated as CASSLGQGGQPQHF. Full variable domain (outside the CDR3, taken from reference TRBV5-1 and TRBJ1-5): KAGVTQTPRYLIKTRGQQVTLSCSPISGHRSVSWYQQTPGQGLQFLFEYFSETQRNKGNFPGRFSGRQFSNSRSEMNVSTLELGDSALYLCASSLGQGGQPQHFGDGTRLSIL.

V gene TRBV10-3 combines with J gene TRBJ1-2; perhaps TRBD1 as D (6 bases). Germline loops: CDR1 ENHRY, CDR2 SYGVKD. The germline V and J ends were trimmed by 6 bases and 0 bases, with 11 bases remaining between them. The CDR3 length is 14 residues. CDR3 in DNA: TGTGCCATCAGAGGGGGGAGAACTAACTATGGCTACACCTTC. Encoded protein: CAIRGGRTNYGYTF.

The chain recombines TRBV7-2 with TRBJ2-1; 7 nucleotides line up with TRBD2. Germline V gene lookup returns CDR1 SGHTA and CDR2 FQGNSA. The CDR3 contains 18 residues. V dropped 5 bases and J dropped 4; count of bases not matched to a gene: 17. The CDR3 DNA reads TGTGCCAGCAGCCCCGGGGGTGGGCCCCGGGGGGTATACAATGAGCAGTTCTTC. Translating it yields CASSPGGGPRGVYNEQFF.

V is TRBV30 and J is TRBJ1-2; TRBD1 matches at 8 bases. Germline V gene data show CDR1 as GTSNPN and CDR2 as SVGIG (reference sequence). V lost 5 bases and J lost 0; bases outside the gene matches: 2. This CDR3 has 13 amino acids. The CDR3 region is CAWETGANYGYTF. The CDR3 DNA sequence: TGTGCCTGGGAGACAGGGGCTAACTATGGCTACACCTTC.

The sample holds one count of this clone. J is TRBJ2-7 and V is TRBV11-2; possibly TRBD1 for D (6 bases). Trimming took 2 bases from V and 4 from J, leaving 15 bases between them. This CDR3 spans 15 amino acids. CDR1 and CDR2 from the germline V gene are SGHAT and FQNNGV. The CDR3 coding sequence is TGTGCCAGCAGCTTATTCCAGGGGTCATTATACGAGCAGTACTTC. It codes for CASSLFQGSLYEQYF.

The chain couples TRBV9 to TRBJ1-1; no clear D. Per germline, CDR1 SGDLS and CDR2 YYNGEE. CDR3 size: 15 residues. The V end lost 0 bases, the J end lost 3 bases, and 12 bases lay between the germline ends. The CDR3 sequence: CASSVVLTGDTEAFF. The CDR3 bases are TGTGCCAGCAGCGTAGTATTGACGGGAGACACTGAAGCTTTCTTT.